This TCR beta chain was identified during a study of cytomegalovirus exposure and HLA in healthy donors. Study-wide findings and caveats: In a later analysis, compared with equally common non-associated chains, HLA-associated beta chains were more expanded. Association of a missense DCLRE1C variant with TCR beta V- and J-gene trimming was reported in a later analysis. After further analysis at a later stage, 15,000 to 20,000 TCR beta sequences were associated with HLA alleles at 0.05 false discovery rate.

The study ran its PCR with 60 Vbeta and 13 Jbeta primers. Profiling relied on immunoSEQ multiplex PCR, and the TCRdb table lists in-frame clones only, not all of them. The sample shows over 100,000 clones, around 83% of them seen only once. Notes on this clone: Antigen specificity is unknown.

The CDR3 has 12 amino acids. CDR1 is MNHNY and CDR2 is SVGAGI in the germline V gene (reference sequence). V lost 8 bases and J lost 1, with 8 bases in between. The genes are TRBV6-6 and TRBJ1-1; D call uncertain. The TCR was taken from a woman between 18 and 29 years old in good health and CMV-seropositive. Sequencing was performed on PBMCs. The CDR3 here is CASSQWNTEAFF. CDR3 bases: TGTGCCAGCTCCCAGTGGAACACTGAAGCTTTCTTT.